This T cell receptor beta chain was recorded in a study of blood T cell repertoires in COVID-19. About the study: From the United States, Italy and Spain came samples of acute and convalescent COVID-19.

Seattle researchers signed up patients amid active infection and tracked them longitudinally. Generated by immunoSEQ multiplex PCR, the TCRdb table keeps only in-frame clones and is missing some. This table holds roughly 75,000 clones, approximately 85% found once. The germline V gene has CDR1 SGHTA and CDR2 FQGTGA. The CDR3 is 18 amino acids. Germline trimming cut 6 bases from V and 3 bases from J; bases unmatched to any gene: 14. The material sequenced was peripheral blood. J is TRBJ2-2 and V is TRBV7-3; TRBD2 aligns across 9 bases. The sequence came from a man in his fifties or sixties with COVID-19, enrolled during active disease. The CDR3 here is CASRVPGLASLDTGELFF. DNA of the CDR3: TGTGCCAGCAGGGTCCCGGGACTAGCCTCGCTGGACACCGGGGAGCTGTTTTTT.